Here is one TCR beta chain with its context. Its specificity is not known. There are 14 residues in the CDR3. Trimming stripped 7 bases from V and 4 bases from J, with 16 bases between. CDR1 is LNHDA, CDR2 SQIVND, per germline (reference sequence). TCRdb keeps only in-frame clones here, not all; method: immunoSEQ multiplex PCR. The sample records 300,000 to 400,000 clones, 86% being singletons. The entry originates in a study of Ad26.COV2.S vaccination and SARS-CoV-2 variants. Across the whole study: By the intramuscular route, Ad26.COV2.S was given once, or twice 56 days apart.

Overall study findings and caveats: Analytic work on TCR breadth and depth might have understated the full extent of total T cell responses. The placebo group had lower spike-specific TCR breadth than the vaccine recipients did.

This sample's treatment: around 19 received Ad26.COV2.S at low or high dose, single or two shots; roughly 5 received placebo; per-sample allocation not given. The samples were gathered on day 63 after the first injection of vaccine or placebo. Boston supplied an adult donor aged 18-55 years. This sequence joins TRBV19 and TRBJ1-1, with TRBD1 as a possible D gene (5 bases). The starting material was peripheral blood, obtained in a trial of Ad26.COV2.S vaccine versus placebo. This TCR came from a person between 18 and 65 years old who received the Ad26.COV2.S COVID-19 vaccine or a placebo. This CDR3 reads CASTPDSWPTEAFF. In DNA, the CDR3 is TGTGCCAGTACCCCCGACAGCTGGCCCACTGAAGCTTTCTTT.